The next 5 T cell receptor beta chains were all read from a single sample in a study of T-cell reconstitution after alpha-beta-depleted transplantation in children. It was with unique molecular identifiers that the TCRbeta library was prepared. TCRdb re-called the PCR reads with MiXCR, one entry per CDR3 protein. The repertoire holds 200,000 to 250,000 distinct CDR3 sequences, with 8.5% to 10% as singletons. The sequences come from PBMCs from the stem cell graft donor, collected from the stem cell graft. These receptors originate from a human donor who donated a stem cell graft to a child with acute lymphoblastic leukemia.

V and J are TRBV9 and TRBJ2-7, with D perhaps TRBD2 (5 bases). The CDR3 contains 15 residues. Germline CDR1 reads SGDLS; CDR2 reads YYNGEE. Trimming left V 0 bases short and J 4 bases short, with 14 bases between. CDR3 residues: CASSVGPVEDYEQYF. CDR3 sequence (DNA): TGTGCCAGCAGCGTAGGTCCGGTGGAGGATTACGAGCAGTACTTC.

The table lists this clonotype with many counts. The chain employs TRBV5-1 and TRBJ2-5; D is ambiguous. CDR3 length: 14 amino acids. Trimming removed 5 bases from V and 2 bases from J, with 13 bases in between. Germline-derived CDR1 and CDR2 are SGHRS and YFSETQ. CDR3 sequence: CASRGLSGQETQYF. CDR3 nucleotide sequence: TGCGCCAGCAGAGGTTTATCCGGTCAAGAGACCCAGTACTTC.

This clonotype has only a few counts. The rearrangement uses TRBV10-3 and TRBJ1-1; 10 bases line up with TRBD1. Per the germline V gene, CDR1 is ENHRY and CDR2 is SYGVKD. The CDR3 has 18 residues. The V gene end was trimmed by 3 bases and the J gene end by 7 bases; junction bases not matched to a gene: 17. CDR3 in amino acids: CAISEGGDRGDFGGEAFF. The CDR3 nucleotides are TGTGCCATCAGTGAAGGGGGGGACAGGGGCGATTTCGGGGGTGAAGCTTTCTTT.

This clonotype was seen at least ten times. This chain connects TRBV3-1 to TRBJ2-1; no reliable D call. V dropped 6 bases and J dropped 4 bases, with 7 bases sitting between them. CDR1 is LGHDT, CDR2 YNNKEL, per germline (reference sequence). The CDR3 runs 12 residues. CDR3 DNA sequence: TGTGCCAGCAGTCGGATATACAATGAGCAGTTCTTC. It specifies CASSRIYNEQFF.

This clonotype has a count of ten or more. Written as DNA, the CDR3 is TGCGCCAGCAGCAGGGACAGGGGAATGGCGGCTGAAGCTTTCTTT. Translated, it gives CASSRDRGMAAEAFF. J is TRBJ1-1 and V is TRBV5-1; 10 nucleotides line up with TRBD1. Germline lookup yields CDR1 SGHRS and CDR2 YFSETQ. V shed 4 bases, J shed 6 bases, and the junction held 9 bases outside the gene matches. The CDR3 has 15 amino acids. The variable domain in full, completed from reference TRBV5-1 and TRBJ1-1, reads KAGVTQTPRYLIKTRGQQVTLSCSPISGHRSVSWYQQTPGQGLQFLFEYFSETQRNKGNFPGRFSGRQFSNSRSEMNVSTLELGDSALYLCASSRDRGMAAEAFFGQGTRLTVV.